Presented here are 13 T cell receptor beta chains from one specimen sequenced in a study of CD8+ T cells in alopecia areata. Extracted from the samples, RNA was reverse transcribed into cDNA to serve as the sequencing template. TCRdb keeps only in-frame clones here, not all; method: immunoSEQ multiplex PCR. In the table there are some 15,000 clones, about three fifths of which are singletons. Alopecia areata patients provided lesional scalp punch biopsies and peripheral blood. The material sequenced was skin. These receptors all come from a human donor with alopecia areata.

Notes on this clone: One end of the junction fails to match germline, which may point to a read error. The sample holds other DNA sequences that translate to the same CDR3. The J gene is TRBJ2-7, the V gene TRBV5-4, with 7 bases matching TRBD2. Germline V gene lookup returns CDR1 SGHNT and CDR2 YYREEE (reference sequence). The CDR3 spans 15 residues. The DNA for the CDR3 is TGTGCCAGCAGCTTGGGGCTAGCGGTAACCTATGAGCAGTACTTC. Its protein product is CASSLGLAVTYEQYF.

This rearrangement joins TRBV5-6 to TRBJ2-1, with TRBD2 matching 9 bases. In germline, CDR1 is SGHDT, CDR2 YYEEEE. CDR3 length: 16 residues. The V and J ends lost 1 base and 7 bases, in that order; junction bases with no gene match: 9. CDR3: CASSLPHLAGNNEQFF. The CDR3 bases are TGTGCCAGCAGCTTGCCCCATCTAGCGGGAAATAATGAGCAGTTCTTC.

This chain links TRBV28 with TRBJ1-5; the match to TRBD1 covers 8 bases. Trimming took 3 bases from V and 3 from J; bases not matched to a gene: 7. The CDR3 runs to 16 residues. The germline CDR1 and CDR2 sequences are MDHEN and SYDVKM. CDR3 DNA sequence: TGTGCCAGCAGTTTCGTTTTGGACAGGGACAATCAGCCCCAGCATTTT. Translated, it gives CASSFVLDRDNQPQHF.

CDR3 region: CASSYRGTSYGYTF. In DNA form, the CDR3 reads TGTGCCAGCAGTTACAGGGGAACTAGCTATGGCTACACCTTC. The chain recombines TRBV6-5 with TRBJ1-2, with a possible D match to TRBD1 (5 bases). In germline, CDR1 is MNHEY, CDR2 SVGAGI. The CDR3 sequence is 14 residues long. V dropped 2 bases and J dropped 4 bases, with 11 bases sitting between them.

The chain couples TRBV29-1 to TRBJ2-3, with D unresolved. The V end lost 6 bases, the J end lost 4 bases, and 14 bases lay between the germline ends. The CDR3 is made up of 13 amino acids. Per the germline V gene, CDR1 is SQVTM and CDR2 is ANQGSEA. CDR3 sequence: CSVSARVADTQYF. CDR3 DNA sequence: TGCAGCGTGTCGGCACGCGTGGCAGATACGCAGTATTTT.

The chain is built from TRBV6-5 and TRBJ2-5; TRBD1 aligns across 11 bases. Germline-derived CDR1 and CDR2 are MNHEY and SVGAGI. The trim removed 6 bases at V and 5 bases at J, leaving 8 bases unmatched. CDR3 length equals 15 residues. The CDR3 spells CASSSGTGGLETQYF. The CDR3 DNA reads as TGTGCCAGCAGCTCCGGGACAGGGGGTTTGGAGACCCAGTACTTC.

This clone showed up just once. This sequence joins TRBV5-8 and TRBJ1-1; D is unresolved. The CDR3 runs 9 residues. CDR1 and CDR2 from the germline V gene are SGHTS and YDEGEE. V lost 4 bases, J lost 7 bases, and 2 bases lay in between. The CDR3 nucleotides read TGTGCCAGCAGCCGTGAAGCTTTCTTT. Translation gives CASSREAFF.

This clone was observed a handful of times. The chain recombines TRBV6-5 with TRBJ2-1; 7 bases line up with TRBD2. The CDR3 consists of 15 residues. The ends lost 7 bases at V and 4 bases at J; junction bases unmatched: 10. CDR1 and CDR2 (germline): MNHEY, SVGAGI. CDR3 DNA sequence: TGTGCCAGCACCTCCCCGGGACTACCATACAATGAGCAGTTCTTC. It specifies CASTSPGLPYNEQFF.

The chain couples TRBV28 to TRBJ2-3; unclear D gene. There are 14 residues in the CDR3. Trimming removed 6 bases from V and 2 bases from J, with 12 bases in between. Germline CDR1 reads MDHEN; CDR2 reads SYDVKM. The CDR3 loop is CASSTRHHTDTQYF. The CDR3, as DNA: TGTGCCAGCAGCACACGACACCACACAGATACGCAGTATTTT. The whole variable domain, filled in from reference TRBV28 and TRBJ2-3, reads DVKVTQSSRYLVKRTGEKVFLECVQDMDHENMFWYRQDPGLGLRLIYFSYDVKMKEKGDIPEGYSVSREKKERFSLILESASTNQTSMYLCASSTRHHTDTQYFGPGTRLTVL.

The gene calls are TRBV19 and TRBJ2-1; possibly TRBD2 for D (5 bases). The CDR3 has 14 amino acids. V shed 7 bases and J shed 3 bases, with 13 bases lying between them. Per germline, CDR1 LNHDA and CDR2 SQIVND (reference sequence). CDR3 bases: TGTGCCAGTACTGGAGGAAGCGGCTACAATGAGCAGTTCTTC. Translating gives CASTGGSGYNEQFF. The entire variable domain, with the rest obtained from reference TRBV19 and TRBJ2-1, is as follows: DGGITQSPKYLFRKEGQNVTLSCEQNLNHDAMYWYRQDPGQGLRLIYYSQIVNDFQKGDIAEGYSVSREKKESFPLTVTSAQKNPTAFYLCASTGGSGYNEQFFGPGTRLTVL.

The chain recombines TRBV7-3 with TRBJ2-5, with D perhaps matching TRBD1 (5 bases). Between the trimmed V and J ends, which lost 5 bases and 5 bases, there was a span of 18 bases. This CDR3 is 15 amino acids long. Germline CDR1 reads SGHTA; CDR2 reads FQGTGA. The CDR3 DNA sequence: TGTGCCAGCAGCCGTCAGGGTAGTGGGTGGGAGACCCAGTACTTC. Translating gives CASSRQGSGWETQYF.

Only a few counts were recorded for this clone. The chain links TRBV7-3 to TRBJ2-1; 9 bases fit TRBD2. CDR1 is SGHTA, CDR2 FQGTGA, per germline. Unmatched junction bases numbered 14, after V lost 6 bases and J lost 8 bases. The CDR3 is 16 residues long. The CDR3 coding sequence is TGTGCCAGCAGGCCCAGGCCGCGACTAGCGGTGGATGAGCAGTTCTTC. The encoded protein is CASRPRPRLAVDEQFF.

For this clone: The junction departs from germline at one end; a sequencing error may be responsible. The chain combines TRBV7-6 with TRBJ2-2; a possible D gene is TRBD1 (6 bases). The CDR3 has 14 residues. CDR1 is SGHVS, CDR2 FNYEAQ, per germline. The CDR3 loop reads CASSVGTNTGELFF. Here the CDR3 DNA reads TGTGCTAGCAGTGTTGGGACAAACACCGGGGAGCTGTTTTTT.